Below, 8 T cell receptor beta chains from the same sample are listed, as sequenced in a study of spatial heterogeneity in lung cancer. TCRdb passed the 5' RACE reads through MiXCR, listing each CDR3 protein once. The data hold 20,000 to 25,000 distinct CDR3 sequences, with 3.5% to 5% observed a single time. As for time point: sample taken at primary tumor resection. From tumor, nontumor lung or frozen PBMC, whole RNA was taken unsorted for sequencing. Sequencing was performed on PBMCs, taken at surgery. The receptors originated from a male donor with early-stage non-small cell lung cancer.

The table lists this clonotype with many counts. One junction end disagrees with the germline gene, perhaps due to a read error. The J gene is TRBJ2-5, the V gene TRBV5-5; possible D gene TRBD2, 6 bases. This CDR3 has 13 amino acids. Per germline, CDR1 SGHKS and CDR2 YYEKEE (reference sequence). The CDR3 sequence: CASSRGNQETQYF. The DNA for the CDR3 is TGTGCCAGCAGCCGGGGGAACCAGGAGACCCAGTACTTC.

This clonotype showed up many times. The chain employs TRBV6-5 and TRBJ1-5; 8 bases map to TRBD1. Germline CDR1 is MNHEY and CDR2 is SVGAGI. This CDR3 contains 14 residues. V trimming: 6 bases; J trimming: 6 bases; junction bases outside the gene matches: 7. The chain's CDR3 is CASSGDRGGQPQHF. CDR3 nucleotide sequence: TGTGCCAGCAGCGGCGACAGGGGAGGTCAGCCCCAGCATTTT.

Many counts were recorded for this clonotype. The chain is built from TRBV27 and TRBJ2-3; D might be TRBD2 (7 bases). The CDR3 length is 14 residues. Trimming removed 5 bases from V and 4 bases from J, with 13 bases in between. CDR1 MNHEY and CDR2 SMNVEV come from the germline V gene (reference sequence). In nucleotides, the CDR3 is TGTGCCAGCAGTCAAACAGGGAGGGCAGATACGCAGTATTTT. This encodes CASSQTGRADTQYF.

This clonotype was recorded at least ten times. V and J are TRBV4-1 and TRBJ2-3; D might be TRBD2 (6 bases). Per germline, CDR1 MGHRA and CDR2 YSYEKL. Trimming shortened V by 0 bases and J by 4 bases, and 11 bases separated the two germline ends. The CDR3 contains 15 residues. CDR3 sequence reads: CASSQEGGQADTQYF. The CDR3 DNA follows: TGCGCCAGCAGCCAAGAGGGGGGTCAGGCAGATACGCAGTATTTT.

This clonotype has ten or more counts. The rearrangement links TRBV20-1 to TRBJ2-3; TRBD2 is a possible D gene (6 bases). Trimming removed 3 bases at V and 3 bases at J, with 16 bases between. Per the germline V gene, CDR1 is DFQATT and CDR2 is SNEGSKA (reference sequence). The CDR3 extends over 15 amino acids. This CDR3 reads CSASLSGSVTDTQYF. In DNA form, the CDR3 reads TGCAGTGCTAGTTTATCCGGGAGTGTTACAGATACGCAGTATTTT.

Comment on this clonotype: This may arise from a read error, as a much more abundant clone is one base away. The J gene is TRBJ1-1, the V gene TRBV7-9; 7 bases fit TRBD1. Germline CDR1 reads SEHNR; CDR2 reads FQNEAQ (reference sequence). V trimming: 4 bases; J trimming: 7 bases; junction bases outside the gene matches: 15. This CDR3 is built from 16 residues. The chain's CDR3 is CASSSQPGGRQGEAFF. CDR3 coding DNA: TGTGCCAGCAGCTCACAACCTGGGGGAAGACAGGGTGAAGCTTTCTTT.

This clonotype showed up many times. The chain couples TRBV7-9 to TRBJ2-2, with 9 positions matching TRBD2. J lost 6 bases, V lost 0 bases, and 14 bases had no gene match. CDR1 is SEHNR and CDR2 is FQNEAQ in the germline V gene (reference sequence). There are 19 residues in the CDR3. CDR3 nucleotide sequence: TGTGCCAGCAGCTTAGCGCGGAGCGGGAGGCCTATCTTAGCCGGGGAGCTGTTTTTT. Translated: CASSLARSGRPILAGELFF.

This clonotype is judged medium-sized. The V gene is TRBV29-1, the J gene TRBJ2-7; 7 bases are a match to TRBD2. Trimming removed 6 bases from V and 4 bases from J; junction bases left unmatched: 12. Per the germline V gene, CDR1 is SQVTM and CDR2 is ANQGSEA. The CDR3 runs to 14 residues. CDR3: CSVALGLPLYEQYF. The CDR3 region has the DNA TGCAGCGTCGCCCTGGGACTACCCCTTTACGAGCAGTACTTC.